This is a list of T cell receptor beta chains from one sample in a study of shared clonotypes between healthy human individuals. Profiling relied on immunoSEQ multiplex PCR, and the TCRdb table lists in-frame clones only, not all of them. The table lists approximately 2.3 million clones, approximately 93% of them singletons. Material: naive CD4+ T cells from PBMCs. Receptor source: a man younger than 35 in good health. Some clones in this sample may be carry-over from other donors' samples. CDR3s include the opening cysteine and the closing phenylalanine or tryptophan. Fields, in order: CDR3 protein, CDR3 DNA, D gene, J gene, V gene, clone size. A D gene is named only where the DNA matches it firmly. Rows give clone size only sometimes, using once, few, many, or a class for an expanded clone.

CDR3: CASSEITGANVLTF
DNA: TGTGCCAGCAGCGAAATCACTGGGGCCAACGTCCTGACTTTC
D: -
J: TRBJ2-6
V: TRBV7-2
size: -

CDR3: CASSPRAGPGTIYF
DNA: TGTGCCAGCAGCCCACGGGCAGGACCGGGCACCATATATTTT
D: -
J: TRBJ1-3
V: TRBV7-9
size: -

CDR3: CASSYSMAVPQPQHF
DNA: TGTGCCAGCAGTTACTCGATGGCAGTACCCCAGCCCCAGCATTTT
D: -
J: TRBJ1-5
V: TRBV6-6
size: -

CDR3: CASRLANKVGGGHIQPQHF
DNA: TGTGCAAGTCGCTTAGCCAATAAAGTGGGGGGTGGCCATATTCAGCCCCAGCATTTT
D: -
J: TRBJ1-5
V: TRBV12-2
size: -

CDR3: CASSLSGTGDTEAFF
DNA: TGTGCCAGCAGCCTAAGCGGGACAGGGGACACTGAAGCTTTCTTT
D: TRBD1
J: TRBJ1-1
V: TRBV7-9
size: -

CDR3: CASSFIAGAPYNEQFF
DNA: TGCGCCAGCAGCTTCATAGCGGGAGCGCCGTACAATGAGCAGTTCTTC
D: TRBD2
J: TRBJ2-1
V: TRBV5-1
size: -

CDR3: CASSLGGKLEQFF
DNA: TGTGCCAGCAGCTTAGGCGGGAAACTTGAGCAGTTCTTC
D: -
J: TRBJ2-1
V: TRBV11-2
size: -

CDR3: CAWTPSAIYNEQFF
DNA: TGTGCCTGGACACCTAGCGCCATCTACAATGAGCAGTTCTTC
D: -
J: TRBJ2-1
V: TRBV30
size: -

CDR3: CASSQTGIRYEQYF
DNA: TGCGCCAGCAGCCAAACAGGGATAAGATACGAGCAGTACTTC
D: -
J: TRBJ2-7
V: TRBV5-1
size: -

CDR3: CASSLGAGGGEVGYTF
DNA: TGTGCCAGCAGCTTAGGGGCAGGGGGCGGAGAAGTTGGCTACACCTTC
D: TRBD1
J: TRBJ1-2
V: TRBV5-6
size: -

CDR3: CASSLAPGTDTQYF
DNA: TGCGCCAGCAGCTTGGCCCCAGGCACAGATACGCAGTATTTT
D: -
J: TRBJ2-3
V: TRBV5-1
size: -

CDR3: CASSQGHRVNYGYTF
DNA: TGCGCCAGCAGCCAAGGCCACAGGGTTAACTATGGCTACACCTTC
D: -
J: TRBJ1-2
V: TRBV4-3
size: -

CDR3: CASIPYGGSTDTQYF
DNA: TGTGCCAGCATACCGTACGGGGGGAGCACAGATACGCAGTATTTT
D: TRBD2
J: TRBJ2-3
V: TRBV28
size: -

CDR3: CASSPRGLETQYF
DNA: TGTGCCAGCAGCCCCCGAGGGCTGGAGACCCAGTACTTC
D: -
J: TRBJ2-5
V: TRBV14
size: -

CDR3: CASSAGRGSSGANVLTF
DNA: TGCGCCAGCAGTGCTGGCAGGGGAAGCTCTGGGGCCAACGTCCTGACTTTC
D: -
J: TRBJ2-6
V: TRBV10-1
size: -

CDR3: CASSLGVREKNIQYF
DNA: TGTGCCAGCAGCCTAGGGGTCAGGGAGAAAAACATTCAGTACTTC
D: -
J: TRBJ2-4
V: TRBV7-3
size: -

CDR3: CASSLGGWGHTYEQYF
DNA: TGTGCCAGCAGTTTAGGGGGTTGGGGACACACCTACGAGCAGTACTTC
D: -
J: TRBJ2-7
V: TRBV28
size: -

CDR3: CAISEFRDSTYEQYF
DNA: TGTGCCATCAGTGAGTTTCGGGACAGCACCTACGAGCAGTACTTC
D: TRBD1
J: TRBJ2-7
V: TRBV10-3
size: -

CDR3: CASSRDRERAGELFF
DNA: TGTGCCAGCAGCCGGGACAGGGAAAGGGCCGGGGAGCTGTTTTTT
D: TRBD1
J: TRBJ2-2
V: TRBV5-5
size: -

CDR3: CASSQIYSGGGKQYF
DNA: TGTGCCAGCAGCCAAATCTATAGCGGGGGCGGAAAGCAGTACTTC
D: TRBD2
J: TRBJ2-7
V: TRBV7-3
size: once

CDR3: CASAQVGEQYF
DNA: TGTGCCAGCGCACAAGTGGGCGAGCAGTACTTC
D: -
J: TRBJ2-7
V: TRBV2
size: -

CDR3: CASSSSVGSHEKLFF
DNA: TGTGCCAGCAGCTCTTCGGTGGGAAGCCATGAAAAACTGTTTTTT
D: -
J: TRBJ1-4
V: TRBV5-4
size: -

CDR3: CASSPRRGGETQYF
DNA: TGTGCCAGCAGCCCACGTCGCGGGGGGGAGACCCAGTACTTC
D: TRBD2
J: TRBJ2-5
V: TRBV14
size: -

CDR3: CGGTGNTEAFF
DNA: TGCGGGGGGACAGGTAACACTGAAGCTTTCTTT
D: TRBD1
J: TRBJ1-1
V: TRBV20-1
size: -

CDR3: CASSSGTGNNEQFF
DNA: TGTGCCAGCAGCTCCGGGACAGGCAACAATGAGCAGTTCTTC
D: TRBD1
J: TRBJ2-1
V: TRBV5-4
size: -

CDR3: CASSLHEGTNTGELFF
DNA: TGTGCCAGCAGCTTACATGAGGGTACGAACACCGGGGAGCTGTTTTTT
D: -
J: TRBJ2-2
V: TRBV7-9
size: once

CDR3: CASNRPNYGYTF
DNA: TGTGCCAGCAATCGACCTAACTATGGCTACACCTTC
D: -
J: TRBJ1-2
V: TRBV28
size: -

CDR3: CASATGGEETQYF
DNA: TGCGCCAGCGCGACAGGGGGCGAGGAGACCCAGTACTTC
D: TRBD1
J: TRBJ2-5
V: TRBV5-1
size: -

CDR3: CASRSDGNEQFF
DNA: TGTGCCAGCAGAAGTGATGGGAATGAGCAGTTCTTC
D: -
J: TRBJ2-1
V: TRBV28
size: -

CDR3: CSASDRTPTYEQYF
DNA: TGCAGCGCCTCCGACAGGACACCGACCTACGAGCAGTACTTC
D: -
J: TRBJ2-7
V: TRBV29-1
size: -

CDR3: CSVEGVGDADTQYF
DNA: TGCAGCGTTGAAGGGGTTGGGGACGCAGATACGCAGTATTTT
D: -
J: TRBJ2-3
V: TRBV29-1
size: -

CDR3: CASSFDPASSYEQYF
DNA: TGTGCCAGCAGTTTTGACCCGGCAAGCTCCTACGAGCAGTACTTC
D: -
J: TRBJ2-7
V: TRBV28
size: -

CDR3: CATSRGDREDEQYF
DNA: TGTGCCACCAGCAGAGGCGACAGAGAGGACGAGCAGTACTTC
D: -
J: TRBJ2-7
V: TRBV15
size: few

CDR3: CAISSDVEVTEAFF
DNA: TGTGCCATCAGCTCCGACGTAGAGGTAACTGAAGCTTTCTTT
D: -
J: TRBJ1-1
V: TRBV10-3
size: -

CDR3: CASSYSGTGTYEQYF
DNA: TGTGCCAGCAGTTACTCCGGGACAGGAACCTACGAGCAGTACTTC
D: TRBD1
J: TRBJ2-7
V: TRBV6-5
size: -

CDR3: CASSPMGENTEAFF
DNA: TGTGCCAGCAGCCCGATGGGGGAGAACACTGAAGCTTTCTTT
D: -
J: TRBJ1-1
V: TRBV7-9
size: -

CDR3: CASSLVLAGLEQYF
DNA: TGTGCCAGCAGCTTAGTCCTAGCGGGACTCGAGCAGTACTTC
D: TRBD2
J: TRBJ2-7
V: TRBV11-2
size: -

CDR3: CASSYQSGTSFEQYF
DNA: TGTGCCAGCAGCTACCAATCCGGGACTAGCTTCGAGCAGTACTTC
D: TRBD2
J: TRBJ2-7
V: TRBV5-4
size: -

CDR3: CASSLDRGPDEQYF
DNA: TGTGCCAGCTCGCTCGACAGGGGTCCGGACGAGCAGTACTTC
D: TRBD1
J: TRBJ2-7
V: TRBV18
size: -

CDR3: CASSTGGGNEQYF
DNA: TGTGCCAGCAGTACCGGGGGGGGCAACGAGCAGTACTTC
D: TRBD2
J: TRBJ2-7
V: TRBV28
size: -

CDR3: CASSLEGASRNEKLFF
DNA: TGTGCCAGCAGCTTAGAGGGGGCCAGCCGTAATGAAAAACTGTTTTTT
D: -
J: TRBJ1-4
V: TRBV11-2
size: -

CDR3: CASSITRGASYNEQFF
DNA: TGTGCCAGCAGTATCACACGGGGGGCCTCCTACAATGAGCAGTTCTTC
D: -
J: TRBJ2-1
V: TRBV2
size: -